The entry that follows covers one T cell receptor (beta chain) sequence. This clone was counted between two and nine times. The specificity of this receptor is unknown. Base qualities are not at hand, and no much larger clone is one base apart. TCRbeta CDR3 regions were amplified from genomic DNA using the immunoSEQ Assay, a bias-controlled multiplex PCR. As for the authors' bioinformatics: The number of nucleated cells in each sample was estimated from the amplification of reference gene primers within the assay. Sequence reads were collapsed and filtered to measure the absolute abundance of every unique TCRbeta CDR3 rearrangement. For each sample, productive Simpson clonality was calculated by taking the square root of Simpson's diversity index across productive rearrangements. The clones in this table, taken by TCRdb from immuneACCESS, are in-frame only. Not every clone is retained; where verified, under half of the shortfall comes from an unresolved V gene, and the cause of the rest is unknown. The V and J calls and clone size come from that table; D and trimming were worked out from the DNA. The sample profile shows hundreds of thousands of clones; about nine tenths of them were found once. About 2.5% of the sample comes from the top ten.

This entry is derived from a study of blood T cell repertoires in COVID-19 (dated by TCRdb to 2020 to 2022). Context from the whole study: Samples from collaborators originated in the United States, Italy and Spain and spanned both the acute and convalescent phases of COVID-19. The repertoires were released in a freely available public database intended as a resource for research on the immune response to SARS-CoV-2. Nearly every sample came with metadata listing a de-identified subject ID, COVID-19 status, age in years and sex. Where HLA class I and class II types were available, the types were taken from metadata supplied by the sample provider, not from assay-based typing. The prospective study material was composed of cDNA or gDNA derived from T cells, B-cell-depleted T cells, or PBMCs. Subjects who had been exposed to COVID-19, were actively infected with it, or had recovered from it provided the deeply sampled blood TCRbeta repertoires that made up the dataset. Samples came from the ongoing ImmuneRACE study (first 160 participants) plus 1,254 subjects from 6 global collaborators. Broad study findings and their caveats: The amount of clinical and demographic metadata varied by source and participant and was provided uncurated.

Enrolling through a virtual design, the prospective study's participants ranged in age from roughly 18 to 90 years and lived across about two dozen United States geographic areas. Cohort assignment in the prospective study relied on participant-reported clinical history from a screening survey and a study questionnaire. Mobile phlebotomists in the prospective study collected whole blood, serum and a nasopharyngeal or oropharyngeal swab from every participant. Participants in the prospective study had the option to provide additional blood draws and questionnaires over a roughly 2-month period. Blood samples from the prospective study were shipped frozen or at room temperature prior to DNA extraction. Material for sequencing was PBMCs or T cells enriched from blood (not recorded which). The receptor comes from a woman aged 25 to 39 with acute COVID-19.

The base sequence is TGTGCCAGCAGTCCACGGACAGGGGGCTACACCTTC. This encodes CASSPRTGGYTF. The chain was built from TRBV6-5 and TRBJ1-2, with 8 central nucleotides matching TRBD1. The germline V gene specifies MNHEY as CDR1 and SVGAGI as CDR2. Trimming leaves V shorter by 5 bases and J shorter by 8 bases, with the junction holding 4 bases beyond the gene matches. The CDR3 measures 12 amino acids from cysteine to phenylalanine. Solely the CDR3 DNA is kept, with 36 bases framed from the first base.